This T cell receptor (beta chain) appears in the sequencing data of a study of blood T cell repertoires in COVID-19. The protocol was immunoSEQ multiplex PCR, while the TCRdb copy is restricted to in-frame clones and leaves out a portion. The sample shows roughly 200,000 clones, 85% to 90% of them seen only once. The CDR3 has 15 amino acids. Germline assignment: CDR1 SEHNR and CDR2 FQNEAQ (reference sequence). Trimming left V 3 bases short and J 7 bases short, with 15 bases between. The receptor's source is a woman in her fifties or sixties with acute or convalescent COVID-19. V usage is TRBV7-9 and J usage is TRBJ1-4, with a weak D call TRBD1 (5 bases). Source material: peripheral blood. The CDR3 protein is CASSLILMGGEKLFF. As DNA, the CDR3 is TGTGCCAGCAGCTTGATATTAATGGGGGGTGAAAAACTGTTTTTT.